The present entry profiles one T cell receptor (beta chain) with its context. Antigen specificity is unknown. TCRdb reprocessed the 5' RACE reads via MiXCR and lists one record per CDR3 protein. The table has 250,000 to 350,000 distinct CDR3 sequences, around 15% seen once. These data originate in a study of T-cell memory formation after mild COVID-19. Findings of the study overall: Within pre-infection memory, some responding clones were found, suggesting cross-reactive memory joined.

Trimming cost V 5 bases and J 9 bases, with 20 bases left between them. The CDR3 totals 14 residues. Germline values: CDR1 DFQATT, CDR2 SNEGSKA (reference sequence). This rearrangement joins TRBV20-1 to TRBJ1-5; no reliable D call. This clonotype was sampled from a man in his late teens or twenties who had mild COVID-19 (a few samples of this study predate the infection). Cell type and time point are not known. Material: PBMCs or a T cell subset sorted from them (not recorded which). CDR3 bases: TGCAGTGCTCAGGACCTAACTGCGATAGGGCCCCAGCATTTT. Protein product: CSAQDLTAIGPQHF.